This TCR beta chain emerged from a study of blood T cell repertoires in COVID-19 (dated by TCRdb to 2019 to 2021). A note on the overall study: Samples covering the acute and convalescent phases of COVID-19 were provided by collaborators in the United States, Italy and Spain. The prospective study material was composed of cDNA or gDNA derived from T cells, B-cell-depleted T cells, or PBMCs. Subjects who had been exposed to COVID-19, were actively infected with it, or had recovered from it provided the deeply sampled blood TCRbeta repertoires that made up the dataset. The repertoires were released in a freely available public database meant as a resource for research on the immune response to SARS-CoV-2. The samples were drawn from two sources: the first 160 participants of the ongoing ImmuneRACE study, and over 1,000 subjects contributed by 6 global collaborators. A de-identified subject ID, COVID-19 status, age in years and sex were almost always included in the sample metadata. Where available, HLA class I and class II types were taken from metadata supplied by the sample provider and were not determined by assay-based typing.

Counted from cysteine to phenylalanine, this CDR3 has 13 amino acids. This entry keeps only the CDR3 DNA: 39 bases, framed from base 1. V sheds 4 bases and J sheds 7 bases, leaving 10 bases between their ends. Whole blood was collected in K2EDTA tubes by collaborating institutions according to the institutions' own protocols. Collaborator samples were shipped for TCRbeta analysis as frozen whole blood, isolated PBMCs, or DNA extracted from either sample type. TCRbeta CDR3 regions were amplified from genomic DNA using the immunoSEQ Assay, a bias-controlled multiplex PCR. The paper's processing steps were these. The number of nucleated cells in each sample was estimated from the amplification of reference gene primers within the assay. To quantify the absolute abundance of each unique TCRbeta CDR3 rearrangement, sequence reads were collapsed and filtered. For each sample, productive Simpson clonality was calculated by taking the square root of Simpson's diversity index across productive rearrangements. The immuneACCESS repertoire file appears here via TCRdb, limited to in-frame rearrangements. These files lack a portion of the clones; in checked studies, under half of the deficit traces to unresolved V genes, and the cause of the others is not known. Clonal size and the V and J genes are those of that table, whereas D and trimming came from the DNA. The sample table shows 100,000 to 150,000 clones, and more than 60% are seen once. The ten top clones hold over 1.5% of the sample.

What the work shows at the level of the full study, not this receptor alone: The quantity of clinical and demographic metadata differed by source and by participant and was supplied without curation.

Note on this clone: Its antigen is still unknown. Per-base qualities were not stored, and no clone one base away is much larger.

This TCR came from an older woman with acute or convalescent COVID-19. The chain employs TRBV12-3 or TRBV12-4 and TRBJ2-2, with a weak D call of TRBD1 (6 bases match). The sequenced material came from peripheral blood. The DNA reads TGTGCCAGCAGTTACAGGGTGGGCGGGGAGCTGTTTTTT. Its product reads: CASSYRVGGELFF.